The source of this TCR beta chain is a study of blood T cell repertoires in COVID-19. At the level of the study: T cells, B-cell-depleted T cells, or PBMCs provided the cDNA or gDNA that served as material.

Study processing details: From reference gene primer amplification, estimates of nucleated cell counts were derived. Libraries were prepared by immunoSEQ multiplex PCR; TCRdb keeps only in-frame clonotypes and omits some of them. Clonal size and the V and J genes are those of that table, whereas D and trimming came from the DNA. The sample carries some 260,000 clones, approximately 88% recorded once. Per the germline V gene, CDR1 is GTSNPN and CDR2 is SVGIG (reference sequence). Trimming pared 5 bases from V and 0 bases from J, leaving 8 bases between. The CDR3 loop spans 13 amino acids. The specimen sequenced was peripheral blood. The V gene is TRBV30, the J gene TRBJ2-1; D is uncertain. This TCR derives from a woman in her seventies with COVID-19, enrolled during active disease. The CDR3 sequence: CAWVKSSYNEQFF. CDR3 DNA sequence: TGTGCCTGGGTAAAGAGCTCCTACAATGAGCAGTTCTTC.